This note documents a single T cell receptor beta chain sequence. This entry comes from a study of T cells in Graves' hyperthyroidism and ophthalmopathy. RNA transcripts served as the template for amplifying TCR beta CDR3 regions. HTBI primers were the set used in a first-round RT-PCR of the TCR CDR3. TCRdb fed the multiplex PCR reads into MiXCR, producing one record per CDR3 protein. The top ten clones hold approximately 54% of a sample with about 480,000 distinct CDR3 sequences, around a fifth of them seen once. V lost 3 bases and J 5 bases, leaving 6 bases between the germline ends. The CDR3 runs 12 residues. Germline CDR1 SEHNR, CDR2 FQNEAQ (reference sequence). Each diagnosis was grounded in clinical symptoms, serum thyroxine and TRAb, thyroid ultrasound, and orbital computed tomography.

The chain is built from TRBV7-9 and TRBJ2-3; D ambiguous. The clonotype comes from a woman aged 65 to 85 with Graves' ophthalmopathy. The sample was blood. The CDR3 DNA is TGTGCCAGCAGCTTTGGGTTAGATACGCAGTATTTT. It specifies CASSFGLDTQYF. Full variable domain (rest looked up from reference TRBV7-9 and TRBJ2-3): DTGVSQNPRHKITKRGQNVTFRCDPISEHNRLYWYRQTLGQGPEFLTYFQNEAQLEKSRLLSDRFSAERPKGSFSTLEIQRTEQGDSAMYLCASSFGLDTQYFGPGTRLTVL.